Sequencing of this T cell receptor (beta chain) was carried out in a study of Ad26.COV2.S vaccination and SARS-CoV-2 variants. Findings of the study overall: Analytic work on TCR breadth and depth might have understated the full extent of total T cell responses. After vaccination, reports described spike-specific CD8+ and CD4+ T cell responses as showing substantial breadth.

The treatment denotes: over 15 received Ad26.COV2.S at low or high dose, single or two shots; 5 received placebo; per-sample allocation not given. After the first vaccine or placebo injection, samples were drawn on day 63. Here immunoSEQ multiplex PCR was the method, and the copy in TCRdb shows in-frame clones only, minus some. In the table there are roughly 350,000 clones, around 89% of which are singletons. In regard to this clone: What it binds is not known.

The V and J ends lost 6 bases and 1 base respectively, with 9 bases between them. The CDR3 runs to 13 residues. The genes are TRBV12-3 or TRBV12-4 and TRBJ2-5, with no clear D. The material sequenced was peripheral blood, taken in a trial of Ad26.COV2.S vaccine versus placebo. This receptor was taken from a person aged 18 to 59 who received the Ad26.COV2.S COVID-19 vaccine or a placebo. As DNA, the CDR3 is TGTGCCAGCAGGCCCAACGCCCAAGAGACCCAGTACTTC. Its translation is CASRPNAQETQYF.